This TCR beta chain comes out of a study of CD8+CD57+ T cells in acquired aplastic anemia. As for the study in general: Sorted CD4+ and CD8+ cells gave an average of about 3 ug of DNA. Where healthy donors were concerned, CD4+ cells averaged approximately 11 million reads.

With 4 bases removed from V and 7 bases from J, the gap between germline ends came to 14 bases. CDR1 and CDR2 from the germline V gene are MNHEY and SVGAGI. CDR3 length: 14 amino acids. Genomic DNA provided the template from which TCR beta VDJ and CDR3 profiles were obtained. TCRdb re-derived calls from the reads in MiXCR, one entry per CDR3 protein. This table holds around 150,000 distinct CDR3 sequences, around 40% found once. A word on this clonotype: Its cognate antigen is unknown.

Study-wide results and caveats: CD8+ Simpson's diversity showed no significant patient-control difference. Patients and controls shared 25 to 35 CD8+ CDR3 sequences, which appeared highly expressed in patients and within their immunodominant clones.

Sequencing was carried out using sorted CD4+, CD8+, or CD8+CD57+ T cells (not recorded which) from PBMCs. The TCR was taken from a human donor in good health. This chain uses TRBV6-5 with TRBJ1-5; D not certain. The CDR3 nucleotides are TGTGCCAGCAGTTTTCCGCACCTCGGCCAGCCCCAGCATTTT. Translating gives CASSFPHLGQPQHF.